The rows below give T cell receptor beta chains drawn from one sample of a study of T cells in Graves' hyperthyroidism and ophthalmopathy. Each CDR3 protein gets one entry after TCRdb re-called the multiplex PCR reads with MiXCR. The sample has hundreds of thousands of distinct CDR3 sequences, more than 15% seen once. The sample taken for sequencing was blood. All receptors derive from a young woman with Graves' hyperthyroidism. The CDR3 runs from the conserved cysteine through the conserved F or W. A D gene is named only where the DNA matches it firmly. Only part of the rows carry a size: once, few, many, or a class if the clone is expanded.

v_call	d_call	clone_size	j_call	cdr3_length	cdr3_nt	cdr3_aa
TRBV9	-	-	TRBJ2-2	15	TGTGCCAGCAGCGTGACAGAACTGAACACCGGGGAGCTGTTTTTT	CASSVTELNTGELFF
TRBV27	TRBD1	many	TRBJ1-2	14	TGTGCCAGCAGCGGACAGGGGGCCTTGGATGGCTACACCTTC	CASSGQGALDGYTF
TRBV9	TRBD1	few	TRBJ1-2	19	TGTGCCAGCAGCGTATGGGGGGGGACAGGTAGCGGCTTGGCCTATGGCTACACCTTC	CASSVWGGTGSGLAYGYTF
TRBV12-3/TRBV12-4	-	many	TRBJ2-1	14	TGTGCCAGCAGTTTGACAGAGCTTCACAATGAGCAGTTCTTC	CASSLTELHNEQFF
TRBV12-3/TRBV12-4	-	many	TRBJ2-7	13	TGTGCCAGCAGCCCCAGTGTTACCTACGAGCAGTACTTC	CASSPSVTYEQYF
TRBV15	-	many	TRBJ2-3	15	TGTGCCACCAGCAGAGAAATCAGTCGTTTGGATACGCAGTATTTT	CATSREISRLDTQYF
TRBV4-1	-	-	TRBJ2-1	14	TGCGCCAGCAGCCGGGCGTTCCCCTACAATGAGCAGTTCTTC	CASSRAFPYNEQFF
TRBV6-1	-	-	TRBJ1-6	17	TGTGCCAGCAGTCCGAGGGGGGGGGGAGATTCTAATTCACCCCTCCACTTT	CASSPRGGGDSNSPLHF
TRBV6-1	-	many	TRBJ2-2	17	TGTGCCAGCAGTGGCCTGATTGGGCATTTGAACACCGGGGAGCTGTTTTTT	CASSGLIGHLNTGELFF
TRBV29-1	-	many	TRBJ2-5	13	TGCAGCGTTAGAGGGACAAGCCAAGAGACCCAGTACTTC	CSVRGTSQETQYF
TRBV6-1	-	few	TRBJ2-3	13	TGTGCCAGCAGTGAGCAGAGGGAGGATACGCAGTATTTT	CASSEQREDTQYF
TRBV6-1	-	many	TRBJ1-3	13	TGTGCCAGCAGTGATCAAGGCCAGACCACCATATATTTT	CASSDQGQTTIYF
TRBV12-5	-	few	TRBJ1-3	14	TGTGCTAGTGGTCCATCGGGCTCTGGAAACACCATATATTTT	CASGPSGSGNTIYF
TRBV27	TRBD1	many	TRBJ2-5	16	TGTGCCAGCAGTTTAGGGACAGGGTATTCACAAGAGACCCAGTACTTC	CASSLGTGYSQETQYF
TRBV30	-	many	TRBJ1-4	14	TGTGCCTGGAGCTTTAAGGTGGCGGCTGAAAAACTGTTTTTT	CAWSFKVAAEKLFF
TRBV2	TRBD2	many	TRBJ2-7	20	TGTGCCAGCAGTGATGGACTAGCGGGGGGCCGGGAACGAAGCTCCTACGAGCAGTACTTC	CASSDGLAGGRERSSYEQYF
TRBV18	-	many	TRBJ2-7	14	TGTGCCAGCTCACCACCGGGACACCGCGGCGAGCAGTACTTC	CASSPPGHRGEQYF
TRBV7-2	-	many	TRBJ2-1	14	TGTGCCACCAAAGAGATCAGCTCCTACAATGAGCAGTTCTTC	CATKEISSYNEQFF
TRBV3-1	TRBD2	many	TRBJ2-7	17	TGTGCCAGCAGCCAAGGGGGGTCGGCTAGCGGGGCCTACGAGCAGTACTTC	CASSQGGSASGAYEQYF
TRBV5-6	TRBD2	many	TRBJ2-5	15	TGTGCCAGCAGCCCGGGACTAGCGGGGGTGGAGACCCAGTACTTC	CASSPGLAGVETQYF
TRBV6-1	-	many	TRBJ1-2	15	TGTGCCAGCACCACAACCGCGTTGTCCATCTATGGCTACACCTTC	CASTTTALSIYGYTF
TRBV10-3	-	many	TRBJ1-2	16	TGTGCCATCAGTGAGTCCAGAGACAGCTTTAACTATGGCTACACCTTC	CAISESRDSFNYGYTF
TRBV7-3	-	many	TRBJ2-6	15	TGTGCCAGCAGCCCCAGGGGACCTGGGGCCAACGTCCTGACTTTC	CASSPRGPGANVLTF
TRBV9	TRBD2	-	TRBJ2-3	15	TGTGCCAGCAGCCCGAGGGGACTAGTAATAGATACGCAGTATTTT	CASSPRGLVIDTQYF
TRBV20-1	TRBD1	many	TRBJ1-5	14	TGCAGTGCTAGGACAGGGGGCAGTGATCAGCCCCAGCATTTT	CSARTGGSDQPQHF
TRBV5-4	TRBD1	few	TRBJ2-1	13	TGTGCCAGCAGCTCTGGGATAGGGGACAGGGAGTTCTTC	CASSSGIGDREFF
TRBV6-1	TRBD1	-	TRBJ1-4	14	TGTGCCAGCAGTGACGGACAGGGGTGGGAAAAACTGTTTTTT	CASSDGQGWEKLFF
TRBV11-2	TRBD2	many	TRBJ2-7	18	TGTGCCAGCAGCTCTGGACAGTGGAGCGGGGGAGAACTCTACGAGCAGTACTTC	CASSSGQWSGGELYEQYF
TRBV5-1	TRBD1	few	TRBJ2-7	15	TGCGCCAGCAGCTTGGCTGGGACAGGGGACTACGAGCAGTACTTC	CASSLAGTGDYEQYF
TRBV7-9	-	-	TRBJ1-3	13	TGTGCCAGCAGACATTTTAGAGGGAACACCATATATTTT	CASRHFRGNTIYF
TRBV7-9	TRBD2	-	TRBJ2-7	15	TGTGCCAGCAGCTATCCGGGAGGTGGGCTCCACGAGCAGTACTTC	CASSYPGGGLHEQYF
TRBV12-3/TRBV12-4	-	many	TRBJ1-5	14	TGTGCCAGCAGTTCGGGGCTGGGGGTTCAGCCCCAGCATTTT	CASSSGLGVQPQHF
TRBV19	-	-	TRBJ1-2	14	TGTGCCAGTAGAAGGTCGCCAGACCGTAAAGGCTACACCTTC	CASRRSPDRKGYTF
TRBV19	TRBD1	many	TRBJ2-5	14	TGTGCCAGTAAACGTGACGGACAGGGGGAGAAATTGTACTTC	CASKRDGQGEKLYF
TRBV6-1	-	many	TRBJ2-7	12	TGTGCCAGCAGTGAAGGCAGCTCCGAGCAGTACTTC	CASSEGSSEQYF
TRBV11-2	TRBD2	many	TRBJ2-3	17	TGTGCCAGCAGCTTAGAATCGAGCGGGAGGTTCACAGATACGCAGTATTTT	CASSLESSGRFTDTQYF
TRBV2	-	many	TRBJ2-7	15	TGTGCCAGCAGCGCGGGACAGCCAGGCTCCTACGAGCAGTACTTC	CASSAGQPGSYEQYF
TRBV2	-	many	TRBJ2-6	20	TGTGCCAGCAGCCGCCCCACTCTAGCGTACGAAAGCTCTGGGGCCAACGTCCTGACTTTC	CASSRPTLAYESSGANVLTF
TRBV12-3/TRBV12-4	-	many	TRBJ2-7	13	TGTGCCAGCACCCGACAGGACTCCTACGAGCAGTACTTC	CASTRQDSYEQYF
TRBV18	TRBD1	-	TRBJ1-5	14	TGTGCCAGCTCACCGGGACAGAACTATCAGCCCCAGCATTTT	CASSPGQNYQPQHF
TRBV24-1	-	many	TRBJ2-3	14	TGTGCCACCAGTGAAAGACGGTCGGGTTGGACGCAGTATTTT	CATSERRSGWTQYF
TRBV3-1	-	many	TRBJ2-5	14	TGTGCCAGCAGCCAAGATCGGTCGGAAGAGACCCAGTACTTC	CASSQDRSEETQYF
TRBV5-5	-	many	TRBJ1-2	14	TGTGCCAGCAGCCCGACTGTCGGTCGGTATGGCTACACCTTC	CASSPTVGRYGYTF
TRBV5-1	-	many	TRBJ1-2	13	TGCGCCAGCCGACAGTCAGGTAGCTATGGCTACACCTTC	CASRQSGSYGYTF
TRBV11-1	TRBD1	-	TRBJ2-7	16	TGCGCCAGCAGCTTGACCAGCGGGACAGGGGGCGGCGAGCAGTACTTC	CASSLTSGTGGGEQYF
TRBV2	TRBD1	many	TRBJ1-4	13	TGTGCCAGCCGGTTTCAGGGGGGTGAAAAACTGTTTTTT	CASRFQGGEKLFF
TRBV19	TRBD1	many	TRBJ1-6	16	TGTGCCAGTAGTCTCCAGACAGGGAACTATAATTCACCCCTCCACTTT	CASSLQTGNYNSPLHF
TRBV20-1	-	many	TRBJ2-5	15	TGCAGTGCTAGAGTGAGGGAAGGGGCACAAGAGACCCAGTACTTC	CSARVREGAQETQYF
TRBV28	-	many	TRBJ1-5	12	TGTGCCAGCAGTAAGGGGGATCAGCCCCAGCATTTT	CASSKGDQPQHF
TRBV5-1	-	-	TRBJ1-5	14	TGCGCCAGCAGCTTGGAGGCAGGGTGGGAGCCCCAGCATTTT	CASSLEAGWEPQHF
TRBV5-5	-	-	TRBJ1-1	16	TGTGCCAGCAGTTCCGACAGGACGCCTACGTACACTGAAGCTTTCTTT	CASSSDRTPTYTEAFF
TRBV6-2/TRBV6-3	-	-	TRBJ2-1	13	TGTGCCAGCAGTTACCCCTTTGGTGCCGAGGGGATCTTC	CASSYPFGAEGIF
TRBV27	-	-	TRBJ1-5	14	TGTGCCAGCAGTCCCGGGAGGGGGGCTCAGCCCCAGCATTTT	CASSPGRGAQPQHF